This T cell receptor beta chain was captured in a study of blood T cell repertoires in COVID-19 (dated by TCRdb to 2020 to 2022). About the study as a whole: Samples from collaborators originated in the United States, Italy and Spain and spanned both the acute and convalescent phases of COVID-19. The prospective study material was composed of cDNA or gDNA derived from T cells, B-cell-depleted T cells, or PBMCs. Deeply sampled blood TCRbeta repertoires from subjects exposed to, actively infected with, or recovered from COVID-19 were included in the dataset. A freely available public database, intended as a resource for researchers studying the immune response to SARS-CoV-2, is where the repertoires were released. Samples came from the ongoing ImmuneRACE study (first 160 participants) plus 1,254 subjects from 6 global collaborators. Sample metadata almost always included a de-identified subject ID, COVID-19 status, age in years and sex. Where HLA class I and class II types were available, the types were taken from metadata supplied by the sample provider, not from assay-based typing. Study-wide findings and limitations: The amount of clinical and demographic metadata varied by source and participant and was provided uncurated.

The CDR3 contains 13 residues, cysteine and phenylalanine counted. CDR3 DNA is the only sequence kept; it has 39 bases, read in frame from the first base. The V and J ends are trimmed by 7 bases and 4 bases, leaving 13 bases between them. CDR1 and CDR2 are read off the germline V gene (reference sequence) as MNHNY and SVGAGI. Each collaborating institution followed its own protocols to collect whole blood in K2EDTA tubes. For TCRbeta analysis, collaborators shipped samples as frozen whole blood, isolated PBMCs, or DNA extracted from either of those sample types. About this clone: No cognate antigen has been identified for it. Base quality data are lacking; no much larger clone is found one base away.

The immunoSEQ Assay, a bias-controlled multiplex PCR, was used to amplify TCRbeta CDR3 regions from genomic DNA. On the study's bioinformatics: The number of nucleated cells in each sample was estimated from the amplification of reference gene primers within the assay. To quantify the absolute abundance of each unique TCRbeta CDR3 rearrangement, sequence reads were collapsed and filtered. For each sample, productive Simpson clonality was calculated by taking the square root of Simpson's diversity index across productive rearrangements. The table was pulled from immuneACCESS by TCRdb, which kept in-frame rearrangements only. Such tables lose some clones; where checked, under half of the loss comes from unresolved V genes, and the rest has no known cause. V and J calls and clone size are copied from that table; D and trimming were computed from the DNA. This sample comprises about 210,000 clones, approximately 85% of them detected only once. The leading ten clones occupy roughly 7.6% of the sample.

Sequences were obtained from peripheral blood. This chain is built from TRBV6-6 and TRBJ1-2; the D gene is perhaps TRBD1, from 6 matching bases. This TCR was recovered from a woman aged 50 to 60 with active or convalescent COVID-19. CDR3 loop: CASTMGATYGYTF. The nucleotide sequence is TGTGCCAGCACCATGGGGGCCACCTATGGCTACACCTTC.